This T cell receptor (beta chain) was documented in a study of blood T cell repertoires in COVID-19. The overall study: The origin of the acute and convalescent COVID-19 samples was the United States, Italy and Spain. PBMCs, B-cell-depleted T cells, or T cells provided the cDNA or gDNA that made up the material.

Original analysis: Estimation of nucleated cell counts relied on the amplification of reference gene primers. Measured with immunoSEQ multiplex PCR; TCRdb has only the in-frame clones, and not every one. V and J calls plus clone size are reproduced from that table; the DNA served to infer D and trimming. This sample has about 70,000 clones, with over 85% found just once. The germline V and J ends were trimmed by 7 bases and 6 bases, with 16 bases remaining between them. Germline loops: CDR1 SQVTM, CDR2 ANQGSEA. This CDR3 spans 13 amino acids. Sample: peripheral blood. This receptor was taken from a man aged 50-60 years with acute or convalescent COVID-19. The chain joins TRBV29-1 to TRBJ2-1; D not certain. The CDR3 region is CSADFGSTNEQFF. CDR3 DNA sequence: TGCAGCGCAGATTTCGGGTCGACCAATGAGCAGTTCTTC.